This is a list of T cell receptor beta chains from one sample in a study of T cell repertoires in cytomegalovirus infection. These receptors' antigens are unknown. TCRdb re-derived calls from the reads in MiXCR, one entry per CDR3 protein. The sample includes approximately 300,000 distinct CDR3 sequences, around 29% of them seen just once. The specimen was cultured PBMCs, collected from culture after CMV antigen stimulation. The source of these receptors is a human donor in good health (CMV status not recorded). Some clones in this sample may be carry-over from other donors' samples. CDR3s include the opening cysteine and the closing phenylalanine or tryptophan. A D gene is named only where the DNA matches it firmly. Clone size is not always given. Where it is, it says once, few, many or a class for expanded clones.

TRBV20-1	few	TRBJ2-5	NA	TGCAGTGCGGATGGGGGAGAGACCCAGTACTTC	CSADGGETQYF
TRBV7-8	few	TRBJ1-4	TRBD1	TGTGCCAGCAGCCGCGGGACAGGGGGGCCGTTAGGTGAAAAACTGTTTTTT	CASSRGTGGPLGEKLFF
TRBV7-2	NA	TRBJ2-1	TRBD2	TGTGCCAGCAGCTTAGGACTAGCTACAGACAATGAGCAGTTCTTC	CASSLGLATDNEQFF
TRBV7-3	NA	TRBJ2-6	NA	TGTGCCAGCAGCTTAGAGGGGCCTGGGGCCAACGTCCTGACTTTC	CASSLEGPGANVLTF
TRBV6-2/TRBV6-3	few	TRBJ2-1	TRBD2	TGTGCCAGCAGGACTTCCGGGACTAGCGTTAATGAGCAGTTCTTC	CASRTSGTSVNEQFF
TRBV7-2	many	TRBJ2-1	TRBD2	TGTGCCAGCAGCTTCCAGACTAGCGGGAGCGGCAATGAGCAGTTCTTC	CASSFQTSGSGNEQFF
TRBV11-2	few	TRBJ1-2	TRBD1	TGTGCCAGCAGCTTAGAGCCCGCCCCCGGGACAGGCACCTTC	CASSLEPAPGTGTF
TRBV20-1	NA	TRBJ2-3	TRBD2	TGCAGTGCTAGGGATAGCGGGGGGCCCGGAGATACGCAGTATTTT	CSARDSGGPGDTQYF
TRBV4-1	NA	TRBJ2-4	TRBD1	TGCGCCAGCAGCCAGAACAGGGGAAACATTCAGTACTTC	CASSQNRGNIQYF
TRBV19	NA	TRBJ2-1	NA	TGTGCCAGTAGTATTTGGAGGGGCCTGAGGGTTTACAATGAGCAGTTCTTC	CASSIWRGLRVYNEQFF
TRBV25-1	NA	TRBJ1-1	TRBD1	TGTGCCAGCAGTACCCGACAGGGGGCGCGAACTGAAGCTTTCTTT	CASSTRQGARTEAFF
TRBV7-6	few	TRBJ2-6	NA	TGTGCCAGCAGCTTAGGAGTCTCTGGGGCCAACGTCCTGACTTTC	CASSLGVSGANVLTF
TRBV5-5	few	TRBJ1-2	NA	TGTGCCAGCAGCTTACCGGGGGCCGACTATGGCTACACCTTC	CASSLPGADYGYTF
TRBV2	few	TRBJ2-7	TRBD1	TGTGCCAGCAGCAGAGACAGGGCCGAGCAGTACTTC	CASSRDRAEQYF
TRBV7-3	many	TRBJ1-2	NA	TGTGCCAGCAGCCTCCAACGGGGGGATGGCTACACCTTC	CASSLQRGDGYTF
TRBV7-9	NA	TRBJ2-3	NA	TGTGCCAGCAGCTTAGCGACGGGGGACAGAGATACGCAGTATTTT	CASSLATGDRDTQYF
TRBV3-1	NA	TRBJ2-3	NA	TGTGCCAGCAGCCAAAGCGGGACAGATACGCAGTATTTT	CASSQSGTDTQYF
TRBV7-2	many	TRBJ2-3	NA	TGTGCCAGCAGCCCCGAGGTGGGGGATACGCAGTATTTT	CASSPEVGDTQYF
TRBV10-3	few	TRBJ1-1	NA	TGTGCCATCCGGGTGACAGTGAACACTGAAGCTTTCTTT	CAIRVTVNTEAFF
TRBV19	few	TRBJ1-5	NA	TGTGCCAGTAGTATGGGGAGGGACCCCTGGCAGCCCCAGCATTTT	CASSMGRDPWQPQHF
TRBV2	NA	TRBJ1-5	TRBD1	TGTGCCAGCAGCCGACAGGGGATTAGCAATCAGCCCCAGCATTTT	CASSRQGISNQPQHF
TRBV4-1	few	TRBJ1-5	TRBD1	TGTGCCAGCAGCCAAGATCCGGGACAGTTCAATCAGCCCCAGCATTTT	CASSQDPGQFNQPQHF
TRBV20-1	few	TRBJ2-5	NA	TGCAGTGCTAGCGCCAGCCAAGAGACCCAGTACTTC	CSASASQETQYF
TRBV14	NA	TRBJ2-2	NA	TGTGCCAGCAGCCCACACACCGGGGAGCTGTTTTTT	CASSPHTGELFF
TRBV11-2	NA	TRBJ2-1	NA	TGTGCCAGCAGCTTACCGGGTGCCTATCACAATGAGCAGTTCTTC	CASSLPGAYHNEQFF
TRBV7-4	NA	TRBJ1-6	TRBD1	TGTGCCAGCAGCTTACCGGGGACAGGGGTGTCACCCCTCCACTTT	CASSLPGTGVSPLHF
TRBV19	NA	TRBJ1-1	NA	TGTGCCAGTACTCGATCGGGAGGGGGATCCGGAGCTTTCTTT	CASTRSGGGSGAFF
TRBV12-3/TRBV12-4	NA	TRBJ2-1	TRBD2	TGTGCCAGCAGTCCGCGGACTAGCGGGAGAAATGAGCAGTTCTTC	CASSPRTSGRNEQFF
TRBV2	NA	TRBJ1-2	TRBD1	TGTGCCAGTCTGATACAGGGGGCGAAGGGCTACACCTTC	CASLIQGAKGYTF
TRBV6-5	NA	TRBJ2-7	TRBD1	TGTGCCACCATGGACAGGGGGCTCGACGAGCAGTACTTC	CATMDRGLDEQYF
TRBV11-2	NA	TRBJ2-1	NA	TGTGCCAGCAGCTTGTCTCCCAGGGGCCATGAGCAGTTCTTC	CASSLSPRGHEQFF
TRBV7-2	many	TRBJ2-2	TRBD2	TGTGCCAGCAGCAAGACTAGCGGGAGAGTTGTTGGGGAGCTGTTTTTT	CASSKTSGRVVGELFF
TRBV10-3	few	TRBJ1-4	NA	TGTGCCATCAGTGACGGGACAAGGGAAAAACTGTTTTTT	CAISDGTREKLFF
TRBV27	NA	TRBJ1-6	NA	TGTGCCAGCAGTTCTCCAGGGTTGAATTCACCCCTCCACTTT	CASSSPGLNSPLHF
TRBV7-2	many	TRBJ1-2	NA	TGTGCCAGCAGTACCGCCGGACATCTCCTCGTTGGCTACACCTTC	CASSTAGHLLVGYTF
TRBV20-1	NA	TRBJ1-5	NA	TGCAGTGCCGCGGCGGGGCAGGGCAATCAGCCCCAGCATTTT	CSAAAGQGNQPQHF
TRBV6-4	NA	TRBJ2-2	NA	TGTGCCAGCAGTGACAGGGGCACCGGGGAGCTGTTTTTT	CASSDRGTGELFF
TRBV19	NA	TRBJ1-6	NA	TGTGCCAGTAGTAGAGGGACCGGCAGTAATTCACCCCTCCACTTT	CASSRGTGSNSPLHF
TRBV29-1	NA	TRBJ2-3	NA	TGCAGCGTACCCCCTAAGTCCCCGGATACGCAGTATTTT	CSVPPKSPDTQYF
TRBV15	NA	TRBJ1-6	NA	TGTGCCACCAGCATAGGGACCGGCAATTCACCCCTCCACTTT	CATSIGTGNSPLHF
TRBV19	NA	TRBJ2-1	TRBD2	TGTGCCAGTAGTATAGGAGCGGGGGGTACATACAATGAGCAGTTCTTC	CASSIGAGGTYNEQFF
TRBV27	few	TRBJ1-2	NA	TGTGCCAGCAGTTTTACGGTGAACTATGGCTACACCTTC	CASSFTVNYGYTF
TRBV7-3	few	TRBJ2-1	TRBD2	TGTGCCAGCAGCTTAGCCGGGGGGGTTACCTACAATGAGCAGTTCTTC	CASSLAGGVTYNEQFF
TRBV4-2	NA	TRBJ1-2	NA	TGTGCCAGCAGCCAAAAACCTCAGGGTAACTATGGCTACACCTTC	CASSQKPQGNYGYTF
TRBV11-2	few	TRBJ1-4	NA	TGTGCCAGCACCGACACAGGATCAACTAATGAAAAACTGTTTTTT	CASTDTGSTNEKLFF
TRBV7-2	many	TRBJ2-2	NA	TGTGCCAGCAGCTTACTTAGCGGAGGAGGGTACACCGGGGAGCTGTTTTTT	CASSLLSGGGYTGELFF
TRBV7-9	few	TRBJ2-3	TRBD2	TGTGCCAGCAGCGCTGGGACTAGCGGGGCCGATACGCAGTATTTT	CASSAGTSGADTQYF
TRBV2	few	TRBJ1-1	TRBD1	TGTGCCAGCTCTATTATGGGACAGCAACTCACTGAAGCTTTCTTT	CASSIMGQQLTEAFF
TRBV6-6	NA	TRBJ1-1	NA	TGTGCCAGCAGTTACTCCTCGAACACTGAAGCTTTCTTT	CASSYSSNTEAFF
TRBV4-1	NA	TRBJ2-5	NA	TGCGCCAGCAGCCAAGAGGCGGGGCAAGAGACCCAGTACTTC	CASSQEAGQETQYF
TRBV11-1	NA	TRBJ1-1	NA	TGTGCCAGCAGCTTAGCAGGGAATCTACACACTGAAGCTTTCTTT	CASSLAGNLHTEAFF
TRBV7-8	few	TRBJ2-5	NA	TGTGCCAGCAGCTTAGGGGGGGAACAGACCCAGTACTTC	CASSLGGEQTQYF
TRBV29-1	many	TRBJ1-1	NA	TGCAGCGTTTCACGTGACACTGAAGCTTTCTTT	CSVSRDTEAFF
TRBV19	NA	TRBJ2-5	NA	TGTGCCAGTAGTACTGAACCTCAAGAGACCCAGTACTTC	CASSTEPQETQYF
TRBV13	few	TRBJ1-6	NA	TGTGCCAGCAGCTTAGCTGGGGGGCAGCATTCACCCCTCCACTTT	CASSLAGGQHSPLHF